The next 24 T cell receptor beta chains were all read from a single sample in a study of graft-versus-host responses after intestinal transplantation. Some clones are missing from TCRdb's copy, which holds only in-frame ones; the method was immunoSEQ multiplex PCR. The sample lists tens of thousands of clones, about 94% occurring once. These TCRs' antigens remain unknown. The sequencing here drew on unstimulated CD8+ T cells sorted from spleen or lymph node cells, taken before intestinal transplant. Every receptor here comes from a human donor who received an intestinal transplant.

The CDR3 DNA follows: TGTGCCAGCAGTGAGTGGGTGGGGGCCGGCATCAATCAGCCCCAGCATTTT. It encodes CASSEWVGAGINQPQHF. The chain has TRBV6-1 and TRBJ1-5, with a tentative D call TRBD1 (6 bases). Germline CDR1 reads MNHNS; CDR2 reads SASEGT. The germline V and J ends were trimmed by 3 bases and 3 bases, with 18 bases remaining between them. The CDR3 is 17 amino acids.

The chain joins TRBV15 to TRBJ1-2; D uncertain. Germline assignment: CDR1 LNHNV and CDR2 YYDKDF (reference sequence). The length of the CDR3 is 14 residues. The V and J ends lost 5 bases and 5 bases respectively, with 15 bases between them. CDR3 nucleotide sequence: TGTGCCACCAGCGGTAGCCCGGATTGGTATGGCTACACCTTC. Its translation is CATSGSPDWYGYTF.

This clone was counted only a few times. V gene TRBV5-1 combines with J gene TRBJ2-2; D perhaps matches TRBD1 (7 bases). V dropped 0 bases and J dropped 7 bases, with 16 bases sitting between them. CDR3 length equals 16 residues. Per germline, CDR1 SGHRS and CDR2 YFSETQ. In DNA, the CDR3 is TGCGCCAGCAGCTTGGCGGAGGGGGCTGGAGACGGGGAGCTGTTTTTT. This translates into CASSLAEGAGDGELFF.

The CDR3 here is CASSEWSEGANEQFF. The CDR3, as DNA: TGTGCCAGCAGTGAATGGTCGGAGGGGGCGAATGAGCAGTTCTTC. The chain uses TRBV6-1 and TRBJ2-1, with D tentatively TRBD1 (7 bases). Per germline, CDR1 MNHNS and CDR2 SASEGT. The germline V and J ends were trimmed by 2 bases and 7 bases, with 15 bases remaining between them. The CDR3 totals 15 residues.

This clone was counted only a few times. The chain uses TRBV19 and TRBJ1-1, with 9 positions matching TRBD1. This CDR3 region has 14 residues. CDR1 is LNHDA, CDR2 SQIVND, per germline (reference sequence). V trimming: 3 bases; J trimming: 1 base; junction bases outside the gene matches: 0. This chain's CDR3 is CASSMGQGNTEAFF. The CDR3 coding sequence is TGTGCCAGTAGTATGGGACAGGGGAACACTGAAGCTTTCTTT.

The V call is TRBV11-2, the J call TRBJ1-6; D call uncertain. The germline V gene has CDR1 SGHAT and CDR2 FQNNGV. The CDR3 spans 12 residues. V lost 3 bases to trimming and J lost 7 bases, with 4 bases between them. The CDR3 reads CASSFSNSPLHF. In DNA, the CDR3 is TGTGCCAGCAGCTTCTCAAATTCACCCCTCCACTTT.

The chain employs TRBV11-2 and TRBJ2-5, with D perhaps being TRBD1 or TRBD2 (5 bases each). The J call may be mistaken, given a closer DNA end match to TRBJ2-7. The germline CDR1 and CDR2 sequences are SGHAT and FQNNGV. CDR3 size: 15 residues. The CDR3 is CASSLGSGWDHEQYF. CDR3 sequence (DNA): TGTGCCAGCAGCTTAGGCAGCGGTTGGGACCACGAGCAGTACTTC.

V is TRBV15 and J is TRBJ2-1; tentatively, D is TRBD1 or TRBD2 (5 bases each). Germline-derived CDR1 and CDR2 are LNHNV and YYDKDF (reference sequence). The CDR3 is 14 residues long. The V and J ends lost 3 bases and 5 bases respectively, with 11 bases between them. The CDR3 DNA is TGTGCCACCAGCAGCAGAGGGGACCACAATGAGCAGTTCTTC. It is translated as CATSSRGDHNEQFF. The full variable domain, in which reference TRBV15 and TRBJ2-1 provide the parts outside the CDR3, is DAMVIQNPRYQVTQFGKPVTLSCSQTLNHNVMYWYQQKSSQAPKLLFHYYDKDFNNEADTPDNFQSRRPNTSFCFLDIRSPGLGDTAMYLCATSSRGDHNEQFFGPGTRLTVL.

The chain's CDR3 is CASSLGDRTEAFF. The CDR3 DNA reads as TGCGCCAGCAGCTTGGGTGATAGGACTGAAGCTTTCTTT. This rearrangement joins TRBV5-1 to TRBJ1-1; no definite D call. V was shortened by 0 bases and J by 5 bases, with 8 bases between the two germline ends. CDR3 length: 13 residues. Per germline, CDR1 SGHRS and CDR2 YFSETQ.

This clone has a single count. The V call is TRBV7-9, the J call TRBJ2-1; 9 nucleotides match TRBD1. The CDR3 spans 15 residues. Germline CDR1 SEHNR, CDR2 FQNEAQ (reference sequence). V lost 4 bases to trimming and J lost 8 bases; unmatched junction nucleotides: 9. In nucleotides, the CDR3 is TGTGCCAGCAGCTCCGGGGACAGGGTCGACGATGAGCAGTTCTTC. Its protein product is CASSSGDRVDDEQFF.

The chain employs TRBV4-2 and TRBJ2-3; 13 bases align to TRBD2. Trimming removed 4 bases from V and 6 bases from J; junction bases left unmatched: 4. Germline CDR1 reads LGHNA; CDR2 reads YNFKEQ. CDR3 length: 15 residues. DNA for the CDR3: TGTGCCAGCAGCCCTACTAGCGGGAGGGCGGATACGCAGTATTTT. This encodes CASSPTSGRADTQYF.

This chain uses TRBV5-1 with TRBJ1-4, with TRBD1 matching 10 bases. This CDR3 region has 17 residues. V lost 1 base and J lost 5; bases outside the gene matches: 8. Germline CDR1 is SGHRS and CDR2 is YFSETQ. This CDR3 reads CASSLTWPGQGNEKLFF. The CDR3 nucleotides read TGCGCCAGCAGCTTGACGTGGCCGGGACAGGGGAATGAAAAACTGTTTTTT.

CDR3 coding DNA: TGTGCCATCCTTCCGCGGGGGTTCGGGGTGAACACTGAAGCTTTCTTT. The encoded protein is CAILPRGFGVNTEAFF. This chain connects TRBV2 to TRBJ1-1; tentative D call: TRBD1 (5 bases). Trimming cost V 10 bases and J 0 bases, with 21 bases left between them. This CDR3 region has 16 residues. The germline gives CDR1 SNHLY, CDR2 FYNNEI. Complete variable domain (other parts from reference TRBV2 and TRBJ1-1): EPEVTQTPSHQVTQMGQEVILRCVPISNHLYFYWYRQILGQKVEFLVSFYNNEISEKSEIFDDQFSVERPDGSNFTLKIRSTKLEDSAMYFCAILPRGFGVNTEAFFGQGTRLTVV.

This clone was seen only a few times. The J gene is TRBJ2-2, the V gene TRBV5-6, with 13 bases identical to TRBD2. Trimming cost V 4 bases and J 7 bases; bases outside gene matches: 7. CDR3 length equals 16 residues. CDR1 and CDR2 (germline): SGHDT, YYEEEE. DNA for the CDR3: TGTGCCAGCAGCCTGGGACTAGCGGGGTTCTTCGGGGAGCTGTTTTTT. It codes for CASSLGLAGFFGELFF.

The rearrangement links TRBV2 to TRBJ2-5; TRBD1 is a possible D gene (6 bases). Trimming took off 7 bases at V and 3 bases at J, with 15 bases between the two ends. This CDR3 region has 14 residues. Germline V gene lookup returns CDR1 SNHLY and CDR2 FYNNEI. CDR3 amino acids: CASTPTGDKETQYF. In DNA form, the CDR3 reads TGTGCCAGCACCCCGACAGGTGATAAAGAGACCCAGTACTTC.

The J gene is TRBJ2-3, the V gene TRBV7-9, with TRBD2 matching over 9 bases. The V segment lost 5 bases and the J segment 4 bases; nucleotides outside the gene matches: 16. Per germline, CDR1 SEHNR and CDR2 FQNEAQ (reference sequence). The CDR3 covers 18 residues. CDR3 in amino acids: CASSHPDYSGSSADTQYF. The CDR3 DNA is TGTGCCAGCAGCCACCCTGACTATAGCGGGAGTTCGGCAGATACGCAGTATTTT.

V and J are TRBV9 and TRBJ2-1, with 8 bases matching TRBD2. J lost 7 bases, V lost 4 bases, and 13 bases had no gene match. Germline V gene lookup returns CDR1 SGDLS and CDR2 YYNGEE. This CDR3 region has 16 residues. In DNA form, the CDR3 reads TGTGCCAGCAGCCCCCCCCCGGGAGGGCTTAAGAATGAGCAGTTCTTC. Protein product: CASSPPPGGLKNEQFF.

V usage is TRBV29-1 and J usage is TRBJ1-2; D call uncertain. CDR1 SQVTM and CDR2 ANQGSEA come from the germline V gene. The CDR3 totals 14 residues. Trimming removed 7 bases from V and 3 bases from J, with 18 bases in between. DNA for the CDR3: TGCAGCGCTGATGGTCGGGAAGAGGACTATGGCTACACCTTC. Amino acids: CSADGREEDYGYTF.

The chain has TRBV27 and TRBJ1-2; D is uncertain. The V and J ends lost 5 bases and 5 bases respectively, with 15 bases between them. Per germline, CDR1 MNHEY and CDR2 SMNVEV (reference sequence). The CDR3 spans 14 residues. The CDR3 bases are TGTGCCAGCAGTCCCCGGACGGGGAAATATGGCTACACCTTC. This encodes CASSPRTGKYGYTF.

Only one count was recorded for this clone. The gene calls are TRBV5-1 and TRBJ1-3, with unresolved D. V was clipped by 2 bases and J by 0 bases, with 12 bases between them. CDR1 and CDR2 (germline): SGHRS, YFSETQ. The length of the CDR3 is 16 residues. CDR3 residues: CASSLAWASSGNTIYF. In nucleotides, the CDR3 is TGCGCCAGCAGCTTAGCATGGGCCTCCTCTGGAAACACCATATATTTT.

The rearrangement joins TRBV7-8 to TRBJ1-2; 8 nucleotides line up with TRBD1. V lost 4 bases, J lost 3 bases, and 7 bases stayed unmatched. Germline V gene data show CDR1 as SGHVS and CDR2 as FQNEAQ. The CDR3 is 15 amino acids. The chain's CDR3 is CASSSGQGVDYGYTF. The CDR3 DNA sequence: TGTGCCAGCAGCTCAGGACAGGGAGTTGACTATGGCTACACCTTC.

The V call is TRBV6-6, the J call TRBJ2-7, with unresolved D. This CDR3 has 13 amino acids. The V end was cut by 7 bases, the J end by 2 bases, with 12 bases between. CDR1 is MNHNY, CDR2 SVGAGI, per germline (reference sequence). CDR3 residues: CASNNAAAYEQYF. CDR3 nucleotides: TGTGCCAGCAACAACGCCGCGGCCTACGAGCAGTACTTC.

The chain joins TRBV28 to TRBJ2-5, with 10 positions matching TRBD1. Gene TRBJ2-7 matches the end of the DNA better, so the J call may be wrong. This CDR3 spans 14 amino acids. The germline CDR1 and CDR2 sequences are MDHEN and SYDVKM. CDR3 loop: CASRAGTGDYEQYF. In DNA form, the CDR3 reads TGTGCCAGCAGAGCCGGGACAGGGGACTACGAGCAGTACTTC.

The chain recombines TRBV6-6 with TRBJ1-1; D possibly corresponds to TRBD1 (5 bases). There are 14 residues in the CDR3. Per the germline V gene, CDR1 is MNHNY and CDR2 is SVGAGI (reference sequence). V dropped 4 bases and J dropped 3 bases, with 12 bases sitting between them. CDR3 DNA sequence: TGTGCCAGCAGTTCTTCCCTGGGGGACACTGAAGCTTTCTTT. Residues: CASSSSLGDTEAFF.